The 24 T cell receptor beta chains given below trace back to one sample, sequenced in a study of shared clonotypes between healthy human individuals. The method was immunoSEQ multiplex PCR; TCRdb's version includes in-frame clones alone and lacks a portion of them. The profile shows fewer than 400,000 clones, around 67% of them singletons. The sample taken for sequencing was memory CD4+ T cells sorted from blood. Subset defined: CD45RA-negative fraction. These receptors were taken from a man under 40 in good health.

Comments on this clone: A much larger clone lies one base from this, so it may be a read error. This chain links TRBV6-5 with TRBJ1-5; D remains unclear. Trimming removed 2 bases from V and 2 bases from J, with 4 bases in between. This CDR3 contains 13 residues. Germline CDR1 reads MNHEY; CDR2 reads SVGAGI. The CDR3 spells CASSYRGNQPQHF. CDR3 nucleotides: TGTGCCAGCAGTTACAGGGGCAATCAGCCCCAGCATTTT.

The CDR3 coding sequence is TGTGCCAGCAGCCAAAGGTCAGAGGCCGGGGAGCTGTTTTTT. Its protein product is CASSQRSEAGELFF. The chain is built from TRBV11-3 and TRBJ2-2, with D unresolved. CDR1 is SGHNT and CDR2 is YENEEA in the germline V gene. The V gene lost 5 bases and the J gene lost 6 bases, with 13 bases spanning the gap. This CDR3 has 14 amino acids.

The chain combines TRBV29-1 with TRBJ2-1, with 10 bases aligning to TRBD1. The CDR3 runs to 13 residues. The junction had 3 bases not matched to a gene; V was cut back by 7 bases and J by 3 bases. The germline gives CDR1 SQVTM, CDR2 ANQGSEA. Here the CDR3 DNA reads TGCAGCGGTGGACAGGGGGGCTACAATGAGCAGTTCTTC. It is translated as CSGGQGGYNEQFF.

The chain links TRBV28 to TRBJ2-7, with D possibly being TRBD2 (5 bases). Germline V gene sequence: CDR1 MDHEN, CDR2 SYDVKM. The CDR3 loop spans 14 amino acids. Deletions cut 3 bases from V and 1 base from J, with 10 bases between. The CDR3, as DNA: TGTGCCAGCAGTTTTGGGCGGGCATCCTACGAGCAGTACTTC. Its translation is CASSFGRASYEQYF.

The chain combines TRBV6-1 with TRBJ1-3; 8 nucleotides line up with TRBD1. Germline V gives CDR1 MNHNS, CDR2 SASEGT. After removal of 7 bases from V and 5 bases from J, the junction contained 7 bases not matched to a gene. This CDR3 spans 14 amino acids. CDR3 nucleotides: TGTGCCAGCACTCAGGACAGGGATAGAAACACCATATATTTT. As protein: CASTQDRDRNTIYF.

The genes are TRBV18 and TRBJ2-7; the match to TRBD1 covers 11 bases. CDR1 and CDR2 from the germline V gene are KGHSH and LQKENI. J lost 4 bases, V lost 5 bases, and 7 bases had no gene match. CDR3 length equals 15 residues. The CDR3 DNA reads TGTGCCAGCTCATCGGGACAGGGGGAGGGTTACGAGCAGTACTTC. Its protein product is CASSSGQGEGYEQYF.

V and J are TRBV18 and TRBJ2-2; the match to TRBD2 covers 7 bases. This CDR3 has 17 residues. The V gene end was trimmed by 0 bases and the J gene end by 4 bases; junction bases not matched to a gene: 8. Germline lookup yields CDR1 KGHSH and CDR2 LQKENI. The CDR3 DNA reads TGTGCCAGCTCACCACCGCGGGGGAGTTTGGGCACCGGGGAGCTGTTTTTT. It yields the protein CASSPPRGSLGTGELFF.

This chain uses TRBV6-5 with TRBJ2-2; D not certain. From germline, CDR1 is MNHEY and CDR2 SVGAGI. This CDR3 comprises 12 residues. V shed 2 bases and J shed 7 bases, with 5 bases lying between them. CDR3 DNA: TGTGCCAGCAGTTACCCCGTCGGGGAGCTGTTTTTT. This gives the protein CASSYPVGELFF.

V gene TRBV7-9 combines with J gene TRBJ2-3, with TRBD2 matching over 14 bases. The CDR3 extends over 17 amino acids. Germline CDR1 SEHNR, CDR2 FQNEAQ (reference sequence). Germline trimming cut 5 bases from V and 5 bases from J; bases unmatched to any gene: 9. CDR3 sequence reads: CASSTGTSGRSVDTQYF. As DNA, the CDR3 is TGTGCCAGCAGCACAGGGACTAGCGGGAGATCGGTAGATACGCAGTATTTT.

Note on this clone: This sequence is one base from a far larger clone and is likely a read error. The same CDR3 is also encoded by other DNA sequences in this sample. This rearrangement joins TRBV9 to TRBJ2-1; D might be TRBD1 (7 bases). Looked up from germline, CDR1 is SGDLS and CDR2 is YYNGEE. The CDR3 spans 15 residues. CDR3 sequence: CASGGTAVSYNEQFF. The DNA of the CDR3 is TGTGCCAGCGGGGGGACAGCCGTCTCCTATAATGAGCAGTTCTTC.

V gene TRBV2 combines with J gene TRBJ2-1; unclear D gene. The length of the CDR3 is 13 residues. CDR1 is SNHLY and CDR2 is FYNNEI in the germline V gene. The V and J ends lost 7 bases and 10 bases respectively, with 17 bases between them. The CDR3 DNA reads TGTGCCAGCACCTACCCCCTCGGTGGAGAGCAGTTCTTC. It translates to CASTYPLGGEQFF. Variable domain in full (rest from reference TRBV2 and TRBJ2-1): EPEVTQTPSHQVTQMGQEVILRCVPISNHLYFYWYRQILGQKVEFLVSFYNNEISEKSEIFDDQFSVERPDGSNFTLKIRSTKLEDSAMYFCASTYPLGGEQFFGPGTRLTVL.

This clone occurred once. The chain is built from TRBV11-2 and TRBJ2-7, with D perhaps TRBD1 or TRBD2 (5 bases each). The CDR3 extends over 14 amino acids. Germline-derived CDR1 and CDR2 are SGHAT and FQNNGV. Trimming took off 5 bases at V and 6 bases at J, with 17 bases between the two ends. The CDR3 DNA sequence: TGTGCCAGCAGCCCGAGGGGATGGCGCCCCGAGCAGTACTTC. Protein sequence: CASSPRGWRPEQYF.

This clone is a singleton in its sample. The rearrangement uses TRBV10-3 and TRBJ1-2, with 8 positions matching TRBD1. This CDR3 spans 14 amino acids. The trim removed 5 bases at V and 6 bases at J, leaving 8 bases unmatched. Germline CDR1 reads ENHRY; CDR2 reads SYGVKD. CDR3: CAISPADRANGYTF. CDR3 bases: TGTGCCATCAGTCCCGCGGACAGGGCGAATGGCTACACCTTC.

This clone was detected a few times. The CDR3 nucleotides are TGTGCCAGTAGTATTGACACAGCAAGAAATCAGCCCCAGCATTTT. This encodes CASSIDTARNQPQHF. The J gene is TRBJ1-5, the V gene TRBV19; D is unclear. This CDR3 spans 15 amino acids. Per germline, CDR1 LNHDA and CDR2 SQIVND (reference sequence). Trimming took off 3 bases at V and 4 bases at J, with 13 bases between the two ends. Drawing the rest from reference TRBV19 and TRBJ1-5, the complete variable domain is DGGITQSPKYLFRKEGQNVTLSCEQNLNHDAMYWYRQDPGQGLRLIYYSQIVNDFQKGDIAEGYSVSREKKESFPLTVTSAQKNPTAFYLCASSIDTARNQPQHFGDGTRLSIL.

The genes are TRBV6-1 and TRBJ2-7; TRBD2 matches 7 bases. Germline CDR1 reads MNHNS; CDR2 reads SASEGT. V trimming: 7 bases; J trimming: 2 bases; junction bases outside the gene matches: 8. The CDR3 has 14 amino acids. CDR3 sequence: CASKSERGPYEQYF. The CDR3 DNA reads as TGTGCCAGCAAATCGGAGCGGGGCCCCTACGAGCAGTACTTC.

The chain employs TRBV27 and TRBJ1-4; D possibly corresponds to TRBD1 (5 bases). The CDR3 has 16 residues. V was shortened by 4 bases and J by 6 bases, with 18 bases between the two germline ends. The germline V gene encodes CDR1 MNHEY and CDR2 SMNVEV (reference sequence). CDR3 DNA sequence: TGTGCCAGCAGTTCCCTAGGTCAGGGTACCCATGAAAAACTGTTTTTT. Amino acids: CASSSLGQGTHEKLFF.

Note on this clone: This sample also contains other DNA sequences that code for the same CDR3. The genes are TRBV9 and TRBJ1-2; a weak D match, TRBD1 (6 bases). V was shortened by 0 bases and J by 3 bases, with 9 bases between the two germline ends. The CDR3 runs 14 residues. Germline V lookup: CDR1 SGDLS, CDR2 YYNGEE. The CDR3 spells CASSVGWTDYGYTF. CDR3 DNA sequence: TGTGCCAGCAGCGTAGGGTGGACAGACTATGGCTACACCTTC.

The chain carries TRBV29-1 and TRBJ2-6, with D tentatively TRBD2 (5 bases). With 4 bases removed from V and 0 bases from J, the gap between germline ends came to 16 bases. The CDR3 contains 17 residues. The V gene's germline CDR1 is SQVTM and CDR2 ANQGSEA. This CDR3 is CSVGTQAGVSGANVLTF. CDR3 coding DNA: TGCAGCGTTGGGACGCAAGCCGGGGTCTCTGGGGCCAACGTCCTGACTTTC.

The chain joins TRBV5-6 to TRBJ1-1; a possible D gene is TRBD1 (5 bases). This CDR3 region has 15 residues. Deletions cut 1 base from V and 2 bases from J, with 12 bases between. In germline, CDR1 is SGHDT, CDR2 YYEEEE. CDR3 residues: CASSLIGGENTEAFF. DNA for the CDR3: TGTGCCAGCAGCTTGATTGGGGGAGAAAACACTGAAGCTTTCTTT. The full variable domain, completed using reference TRBV5-6 and TRBJ1-1, is DAGVTQSPTHLIKTRGQQVTLRCSPKSGHDTVSWYQQALGQGPQFIFQYYEEEERQRGNFPDRFSGHQFPNYSSELNVNALLLGDSALYLCASSLIGGENTEAFFGQGTRLTVV.

The genes are TRBV5-4 and TRBJ2-2; D might be TRBD2 (5 bases). The CDR3 is 15 residues long. Trimming stripped 4 bases from V and 4 bases from J, with 14 bases between. Germline V gene lookup returns CDR1 SGHNT and CDR2 YYREEE (reference sequence). The CDR3 region has the DNA TGTGCCAGCAGCCCCGAATGGGAGTTCACCGGGGAGCTGTTTTTT. Its protein is CASSPEWEFTGELFF. The full variable domain, its missing parts supplied by reference TRBV5-4 and TRBJ2-2, is ETGVTQSPTHLIKTRGQQVTLRCSSQSGHNTVSWYQQALGQGPQFIFQYYREEENGRGNFPPRFSGLQFPNYSSELNVNALELDDSALYLCASSPEWEFTGELFFGEGSRLTVL.

The rearrangement joins TRBV22-1 to TRBJ2-6. TRBV22-1 is classified as a pseudogene. CDR3 length equals 17 residues. The CDR3 nucleotides are TGTCCTGGGAGTGGCCTCCGCGAACAAAGTCGGGCCAACGTCCTGACTTTC. This codes for CPGSGLREQSRANVLTF.

This sequence joins TRBV7-2 and TRBJ2-7, with no clear D. The CDR3 has 12 amino acids. Trimming took off 3 bases at V and 3 bases at J, with 6 bases between the two ends. CDR1 and CDR2 (germline): SGHTA, FQGNSA. CDR3 bases: TGTGCCAGCAGCTTCGCGTACTACGAGCAGTACTTC. Protein: CASSFAYYEQYF.

The chain joins TRBV4-1 to TRBJ2-6; D not resolved. Germline-derived CDR1 and CDR2 are MGHRA and YSYEKL. V lost 1 base, J lost 0 bases, and 22 bases lay in between. The CDR3 is 21 amino acids. CDR3 bases: TGCGCCAGCAGCCAAGGTACGGGCTCAAAAAGTGGGTACTCTGGGGCCAACGTCCTGACTTTC. This encodes CASSQGTGSKSGYSGANVLTF.

V is TRBV9 and J is TRBJ1-5; 8 bases map to TRBD1. This CDR3 has 16 residues. Trimming took 4 bases from V and 6 from J; bases not matched to a gene: 12. The germline V gene has CDR1 SGDLS and CDR2 YYNGEE. The CDR3 loop reads CASSPEATGAFQPQHF. CDR3 coding DNA: TGTGCCAGCAGCCCAGAGGCGACAGGGGCCTTTCAGCCCCAGCATTTT.